The rows below give T cell receptor beta chains drawn from one sample of a study of OX40 agonist ivuxolimab in advanced cancers. Assay: immunoSEQ multiplex PCR; the TCRdb copy retains only in-frame clones and omits some. The profile covers roughly 89,000 clones, with approximately 90% appearing a single time and over 7% taken by the ten largest. The input for sequencing was CD4+ or CD8+ T cells sorted from blood, taken in a trial of the OX40 agonist ivuxolimab. The receptors were gathered from an adult with an advanced solid tumor such as melanoma, head and neck, liver or kidney cancer. Each CDR3 is given with its conserved first and last residue. Fields, in order: D gene, clone size, V gene, J gene, CDR3 DNA, CDR3 protein. The D gene is left open where the match is weak. Clone sizes are given selectively: once, few, many, or a class where the clone is expanded.

d_call: .
clone_size: .
v_call: TRBV6-5
j_call: TRBJ1-2
cdr3_nt: TGTGCCAGCAGTACCGGCGCCCGTGGCTACACCTTC
cdr3_aa: CASSTGARGYTF

d_call: .
clone_size: .
v_call: TRBV6-1
j_call: TRBJ2-1
cdr3_nt: TGTGCCAGCAGTGGCCCGACCGGGTCCAATGAGCAGTTCTTC
cdr3_aa: CASSGPTGSNEQFF

d_call: TRBD1
clone_size: .
v_call: TRBV19
j_call: TRBJ1-1
cdr3_nt: TGTGCCAGTAAGACAGGGGGCACTGAAGCTTTCTTT
cdr3_aa: CASKTGGTEAFF

d_call: TRBD2
clone_size: .
v_call: TRBV27
j_call: TRBJ2-1
cdr3_nt: TGTGCCAGCAGTGCCACCGGGGGGACGGGGAATGAGCAGTTCTTC
cdr3_aa: CASSATGGTGNEQFF

d_call: TRBD2
clone_size: .
v_call: TRBV30
j_call: TRBJ2-7
cdr3_nt: TGTGCCTGGATGCGATGGACTAGCGGCCACGAGCAGTACTTC
cdr3_aa: CAWMRWTSGHEQYF

d_call: .
clone_size: .
v_call: TRBV7-9
j_call: TRBJ2-1
cdr3_nt: TGTGCCAGCAGCTTAGTCATTATGGGCAGCCTAGAGCAGTTCTTC
cdr3_aa: CASSLVIMGSLEQFF

d_call: .
clone_size: .
v_call: TRBV28
j_call: TRBJ1-4
cdr3_nt: TGTGCCAGCACGGGGGTAACTAATGAAAAACTGTTTTTT
cdr3_aa: CASTGVTNEKLFF

d_call: TRBD1
clone_size: .
v_call: TRBV30
j_call: TRBJ1-4
cdr3_nt: TGTGCCTGGAGGGGGACAGGGAGGTTTTCTTGGCTGTTTTTT
cdr3_aa: CAWRGTGRFSWLFF

d_call: TRBD1
clone_size: .
v_call: TRBV19
j_call: TRBJ2-3
cdr3_nt: TGTGCCAGTAGTATTTCGGGACAGAGCACAGATACGCAGTATTTT
cdr3_aa: CASSISGQSTDTQYF

d_call: .
clone_size: .
v_call: TRBV7-9
j_call: TRBJ1-2
cdr3_nt: TGTGCCAGCAGCTCACTTCTCGCTCTGGGGAACTATGGCTACACCTTC
cdr3_aa: CASSSLLALGNYGYTF

d_call: TRBD1
clone_size: .
v_call: TRBV28
j_call: TRBJ2-7
cdr3_nt: TGTGCCAGCCGTCAAGAGGGGGCGCCGATCCCCTACGAGCAGTACTTC
cdr3_aa: CASRQEGAPIPYEQYF

d_call: TRBD2
clone_size: .
v_call: TRBV5-4
j_call: TRBJ2-5
cdr3_nt: TGTGCCAGCAGCCGCCGGGACTACGGCCAAGAGACCCAGTACTTC
cdr3_aa: CASSRRDYGQETQYF

d_call: TRBD1
clone_size: .
v_call: TRBV7-9
j_call: TRBJ2-3
cdr3_nt: TGTGCCAGCAGCAACCCCGGGACAGGCAATACGCAGTATTTT
cdr3_aa: CASSNPGTGNTQYF

d_call: TRBD2
clone_size: .
v_call: TRBV5-6
j_call: TRBJ2-3
cdr3_nt: TGTGCCAGCAGCTTGGAGGGGACTAGCGGGAGCTGGGGCACAGATACGCAGTATTTT
cdr3_aa: CASSLEGTSGSWGTDTQYF

d_call: .
clone_size: .
v_call: TRBV28
j_call: TRBJ2-2
cdr3_nt: TGTGCCAGCAGTTTGGGGGGTAGCGGGGAGCTGTTTTTT
cdr3_aa: CASSLGGSGELFF

d_call: .
clone_size: .
v_call: TRBV7-7
j_call: TRBJ2-1
cdr3_nt: TGTGCTAGCAGCTTAGGTCCCCCAGAGGCCCTCTCCTACAATGAGCAGTTCTTC
cdr3_aa: CASSLGPPEALSYNEQFF

d_call: TRBD2
clone_size: .
v_call: TRBV29-1
j_call: TRBJ2-7
cdr3_nt: TGCAGCGTCGGCGGGGGGATCTACGAGCAGTACTTC
cdr3_aa: CSVGGGIYEQYF

d_call: .
clone_size: .
v_call: TRBV13
j_call: TRBJ2-7
cdr3_nt: TGTGCCAGCAGCTTTAAGGGTTCAGGGGCCTACGAGCAGTACTTC
cdr3_aa: CASSFKGSGAYEQYF

d_call: .
clone_size: .
v_call: TRBV6-5
j_call: TRBJ2-5
cdr3_nt: TGTGCCAGCAGTTTGGGTCCGTCCGGAGCGCAAGAGACCCAGTACTTC
cdr3_aa: CASSLGPSGAQETQYF

d_call: .
clone_size: .
v_call: TRBV5-4
j_call: TRBJ2-4
cdr3_nt: TGTGCCAGCAGGGCACGTCCCCTTGCCTTCATTCAGTACTTC
cdr3_aa: CASRARPLAFIQYF

d_call: TRBD2
clone_size: .
v_call: TRBV6-6
j_call: TRBJ2-3
cdr3_nt: TGTGCCAGCAGCCCGGGGCCAGCGGGAGTCACAGATACGCAGTATTTT
cdr3_aa: CASSPGPAGVTDTQYF

d_call: TRBD2
clone_size: .
v_call: TRBV11-3
j_call: TRBJ2-7
cdr3_nt: TGTGCCAGCAGCTTACTAGCGGGAACAGGCTCCTACGAGCAGTACTTC
cdr3_aa: CASSLLAGTGSYEQYF

d_call: .
clone_size: .
v_call: TRBV27
j_call: TRBJ2-2
cdr3_nt: TGTGCCAGCAGTTTATTTAGCATAGCGAACACCGGGGAGCTGTTTTTT
cdr3_aa: CASSLFSIANTGELFF

d_call: TRBD2
clone_size: .
v_call: TRBV10-1
j_call: TRBJ2-7
cdr3_nt: TGCGCCAGCAGTGAGCCGGGACTAGCGGGAGGGCCTTCACACGAGCAGTACTTC
cdr3_aa: CASSEPGLAGGPSHEQYF

d_call: TRBD1
clone_size: .
v_call: TRBV5-4
j_call: TRBJ2-7
cdr3_nt: TGTGCCAGCAGCTCCGGGACAGGGCGCTACGAGCAGTACTTC
cdr3_aa: CASSSGTGRYEQYF

d_call: .
clone_size: .
v_call: TRBV5-4
j_call: TRBJ2-7
cdr3_nt: TGTGCCAGCAGGGGGGACGGATCGCTCCTTTACGAGCAGTACTTC
cdr3_aa: CASRGDGSLLYEQYF

d_call: .
clone_size: few
v_call: TRBV6-6
j_call: TRBJ1-4
cdr3_nt: TGTGCCAGCAAGGGGACAACTAATGAAAAACTGTTTTTT
cdr3_aa: CASKGTTNEKLFF

d_call: TRBD2
clone_size: .
v_call: TRBV5-1
j_call: TRBJ2-3
cdr3_nt: TGCGCCAGCAGCTTTGGGACTAGCGGGAATGAGATAGATACGCAGTATTTT
cdr3_aa: CASSFGTSGNEIDTQYF

d_call: .
clone_size: .
v_call: TRBV5-4
j_call: TRBJ2-1
cdr3_nt: TGTGCCAGCAGCCAACCCAGCTCCCCGGCCAATGAGCAGTTCTTC
cdr3_aa: CASSQPSSPANEQFF

d_call: TRBD1
clone_size: .
v_call: TRBV4-1
j_call: TRBJ1-2
cdr3_nt: TGCGCCAGCAGCCAAGGGTTACAGGGGGCTAGAGTGGGCTACACCTTC
cdr3_aa: CASSQGLQGARVGYTF

d_call: .
clone_size: .
v_call: TRBV7-8
j_call: TRBJ1-1
cdr3_nt: TGTGCCAGCAGCCCAGGTTGGGGGGGAAGTGAGGAAGCTTTCTTT
cdr3_aa: CASSPGWGGSEEAFF

d_call: TRBD1
clone_size: .
v_call: TRBV5-1
j_call: TRBJ2-5
cdr3_nt: TGCGCCAGCAGCATGGGGACAGGGTCACTTGAGACCCAGTACTTC
cdr3_aa: CASSMGTGSLETQYF

d_call: .
clone_size: .
v_call: TRBV11-3
j_call: TRBJ1-1
cdr3_nt: TGTGCCAGCAGCTTGAGGGGGGCAGCTTTCTTT
cdr3_aa: CASSLRGAAFF

d_call: TRBD2
clone_size: .
v_call: TRBV5-4
j_call: TRBJ2-1
cdr3_nt: TGTGCCAGCAGCGGGACTAGCTACAATGAGCAGTTCTTC
cdr3_aa: CASSGTSYNEQFF

d_call: .
clone_size: .
v_call: TRBV7-9
j_call: TRBJ2-7
cdr3_nt: TGTGCCAGCAGCCCGCCAGCCGGGGTAACTTCCTACGAGCAGTACTTC
cdr3_aa: CASSPPAGVTSYEQYF

d_call: TRBD2
clone_size: .
v_call: TRBV7-9
j_call: TRBJ2-2
cdr3_nt: TGTGCCAGCAGCTCCCCCAAGCGGGAGGGCGTAGCCGGGGAGCTGTTTTTT
cdr3_aa: CASSSPKREGVAGELFF